One sample yielded the 3 T cell receptor beta chains listed below, sequenced in a study of blood T cell repertoires in COVID-19. Only in-frame clones appear in the TCRdb table, and some are missing; sequencing was by immunoSEQ multiplex PCR. The repertoire holds around 100,000 clones, with approximately 86% as singletons. The sequencing input was peripheral blood. Receptors were obtained from a man aged 50 or older with active or convalescent COVID-19.

The chain couples TRBV19 to TRBJ1-1, with 7 bases aligning to TRBD1. With V trimmed by 5 bases and J by 0 bases, 3 bases remained unmatched. Germline CDR1 reads LNHDA; CDR2 reads SQIVND (reference sequence). The CDR3 spans 14 residues. Written as DNA, the CDR3 is TGTGCCAGTAGTCTACAGGGGATGAACACTGAAGCTTTCTTT. It specifies CASSLQGMNTEAFF.

This sequence joins TRBV7-6 and TRBJ2-5; D is uncertain. Germline-derived CDR1 and CDR2 are SGHVS and FNYEAQ. The CDR3 totals 14 residues. V lost 2 bases and J 2 bases, leaving 9 bases between the germline ends. The CDR3 coding sequence is TGTGCCAGCAGCTTACCCAGATATCAAGAGACCCAGTACTTC. It yields the protein CASSLPRYQETQYF.

The chain employs TRBV28 and TRBJ2-7, with D uncertain. V was cut by 2 bases and J by 6 bases, with 8 bases left in between. The CDR3 runs 12 residues. Germline CDR1 reads MDHEN; CDR2 reads SYDVKM. CDR3 sequence reads: CASSLRQFEQYF. The DNA of the CDR3 is TGTGCCAGCAGTTTAAGACAATTCGAGCAGTACTTC.